These T cell receptor beta chains were read from a single sample in a study of Ad26.COV2.S vaccination and SARS-CoV-2 variants. Produced via immunoSEQ multiplex PCR; TCRdb's table is partial and in-frame only. The table includes over 130,000 clones, roughly 88% detected once. Material: peripheral blood, obtained after recovery from COVID-19. The receptor set was obtained from a human donor who had recovered from COVID-19. Both conserved end residues are part of each CDR3. D genes are given only for firm matches. The listing skips clone size in some rows; elsewhere it reads once, few, many or a size class.

TRBV30	TRBJ2-6	.	.	TGTGCCTTAGATAGGGGACCCCTACATTCTGGGGCCAACGTCCTGACTTTC	CALDRGPLHSGANVLTF
TRBV2	TRBJ2-7	.	once	TGTGCCAGCACCCCAGTTCAGTCCTACGAGCAGTACTTC	CASTPVQSYEQYF
TRBV5-1	TRBJ2-5	.	.	TGCGCCAGCAGCTTGGATGCCGGGGAGACCCAGTACTTC	CASSLDAGETQYF
TRBV7-2	TRBJ1-2	TRBD1	few	TGTGCCAGCAGCTTCGCCACGGACAGGGTGAACTATGGCTACACCTTC	CASSFATDRVNYGYTF
TRBV6-1	TRBJ1-2	.	.	TGTGCCAGCAGTGAAGGCAGACGGTCTAACTATGGCTACACCTTC	CASSEGRRSNYGYTF
TRBV7-2	TRBJ1-2	TRBD1	few	TGTGCCAGCAGCTCATACAGGGGTGGTGGCTACACCTTC	CASSSYRGGGYTF
TRBV27	TRBJ1-2	.	.	TGTGCCTCAAGGACAGCCGAGTATGGCTACACCTTC	CASRTAEYGYTF
TRBV28	TRBJ1-2	TRBD1	.	TGTGCCAGCAGTTCCCCCAGGGGGAGCTATGGCTACACCTTC	CASSSPRGSYGYTF
TRBV19	TRBJ2-2	.	.	TGTGCCAGTAGTGGATGGTCCCAAGCCAGAACCGGGGAGCTGTTTTTT	CASSGWSQARTGELFF
TRBV5-1	TRBJ2-5	TRBD2	.	TGCGCCAGCAGCTCTAGCGGGGGGACTCAAGAGACCCAGTACTTC	CASSSSGGTQETQYF
TRBV5-1	TRBJ2-2	TRBD2	.	TGCGCCAGCAGCTTTGGAGGACTAGCGGGGTCCCTACGCAGGACCGGGGAGCTGTTTTTT	CASSFGGLAGSLRRTGELFF
TRBV6-5	TRBJ1-2	.	.	TGTGCCAGTAGTATGGGGCCGAACTATGGCTACACCTTC	CASSMGPNYGYTF
TRBV2	TRBJ2-1	TRBD1	.	TGTGCCAGCAGTGCCAGGGGGCTAGTAGGCAATGAGCAGTTCTTC	CASSARGLVGNEQFF
TRBV13	TRBJ1-3	TRBD1	once	TGTGCCAGCAGCTTAGGCAGGGGGCCCATCGTCTCTGGAAACACCATATATTTT	CASSLGRGPIVSGNTIYF
TRBV6-2/TRBV6-3	TRBJ2-6	.	.	TGTGCCAGCAGTGCCCGACAGCTAACTGGGGCCAACGTCCTGACTTTC	CASSARQLTGANVLTF
TRBV19	TRBJ2-1	TRBD2	once	TGTGCCAGTAGGCGACTAGCGGGGGACCCTTCCCCCTACAATGAGCAGTTCTTC	CASRRLAGDPSPYNEQFF
TRBV18	TRBJ1-5	TRBD1	.	TGTGCCAGCTCGCCAGGACAGGGGTCTCAGCCCCAGCATTTT	CASSPGQGSQPQHF
TRBV6-5	TRBJ1-1	.	.	TGTGCCAGCAGCCCCCTTTGGGTGGGTGCTGAAGCTTTCTTT	CASSPLWVGAEAFF
TRBV6-2/TRBV6-3	TRBJ1-1	TRBD1	few	TGTGCCAGCAGTTACTCCAGGGGGCGCAACACTGAAGCTTTCTTT	CASSYSRGRNTEAFF
TRBV30	TRBJ2-4	.	.	TGTGCCTGGAGTGCACCGGGCCACCATGGTTTC	CAWSAPGHHGF
TRBV19	TRBJ1-2	.	.	TGTGCCAGTTCCCGGGGCGGCTATGGCTACACCTTC	CASSRGGYGYTF
TRBV5-5	TRBJ2-1	.	.	TGTGCCAGCAGCTCGAGGGGGAATGGATACAATGAGCAGTTCTTC	CASSSRGNGYNEQFF
TRBV30	TRBJ2-3	.	.	TGTGCCTGGAGTGTTTTTGGTGCGGGGAAGACCACAGATACGCAGTATTTT	CAWSVFGAGKTTDTQYF
TRBV28	TRBJ2-7	.	.	TGTGCCAGCAGTCCGCCCCCCCTCTACGAGCAGTACTTC	CASSPPPLYEQYF
TRBV14	TRBJ2-2	TRBD2	.	TGTGCCAGCAGCCACCCAGGACTAGCGGGGGGAACCGGGGAGCTGTTTTTT	CASSHPGLAGGTGELFF
TRBV5-4	TRBJ2-1	TRBD1	.	TGTGCCAGCTCCCCCAACCCGTTCCGGGACAGAATTTACAATGAGCAGTTCTTC	CASSPNPFRDRIYNEQFF
TRBV6-6	TRBJ2-7	.	.	TGTGCCAGCAGTTACTCGATCTACAGGCTCCACGAGCAGTACTTC	CASSYSIYRLHEQYF
TRBV19	TRBJ1-1	.	once	TGTGCCAGTACGGCGGGGAACACTGAAGCTTTCTTT	CASTAGNTEAFF
TRBV3-1/TRBV3-2	TRBJ1-1	.	few	TGTGCCAGCAGCCAAGCCCCGACAGGGAACACTGAAGCTTTCTTT	CASSQAPTGNTEAFF
TRBV7-9	TRBJ2-1	.	.	TGTGCCAGCTTAAGGAGGCAGTACAATGAGCAGTTCTTC	CASLRRQYNEQFF
TRBV6-5	TRBJ2-3	TRBD1	.	TGTGCCACTATGGACAGGGGAAATACGCAGTATTTT	CATMDRGNTQYF
TRBV18	TRBJ2-3	.	.	TGTGCCAGCTCACCGAGGGCCAGGAGCACAGATACGCAGTATTTT	CASSPRARSTDTQYF
TRBV12-5	TRBJ2-3	TRBD2	.	TGTGCTAGTGCGAGCGGGGTCACAGATACGCAGTATTTT	CASASGVTDTQYF
TRBV12-3/TRBV12-4	TRBJ2-7	.	.	TGTGCCAGCAGCCCCGGATACTCCTACGAGCAGTACTTC	CASSPGYSYEQYF
TRBV7-2	TRBJ1-1	.	.	TGTGCCAGCAGCCTAACGAGAGGAGCTACTGAAGCTTTCTTT	CASSLTRGATEAFF
TRBV27	TRBJ1-2	.	.	TGTGCCAGCAGTTTAAACAGTTTTTATGGCTACACCTTC	CASSLNSFYGYTF
TRBV6-5	TRBJ1-2	.	once	TGTGCCAGCAGTAAGCGACAGTCTTCCTATGGCTACACCTTC	CASSKRQSSYGYTF
TRBV5-1	TRBJ2-3	TRBD1	.	TGCGCCAGCAGCTTCGGACAGGGTCCAGATACGCAGTATTTT	CASSFGQGPDTQYF
TRBV27	TRBJ2-3	TRBD1	.	TGTGCCAGCAGTCAAGACAGGGGTACAGATACGCAGTATTTT	CASSQDRGTDTQYF
TRBV5-6	TRBJ2-1	.	.	TGTGCCAGCAGCTTGGGTCTGGGAATCTACAATGAGCAGTTCTTC	CASSLGLGIYNEQFF